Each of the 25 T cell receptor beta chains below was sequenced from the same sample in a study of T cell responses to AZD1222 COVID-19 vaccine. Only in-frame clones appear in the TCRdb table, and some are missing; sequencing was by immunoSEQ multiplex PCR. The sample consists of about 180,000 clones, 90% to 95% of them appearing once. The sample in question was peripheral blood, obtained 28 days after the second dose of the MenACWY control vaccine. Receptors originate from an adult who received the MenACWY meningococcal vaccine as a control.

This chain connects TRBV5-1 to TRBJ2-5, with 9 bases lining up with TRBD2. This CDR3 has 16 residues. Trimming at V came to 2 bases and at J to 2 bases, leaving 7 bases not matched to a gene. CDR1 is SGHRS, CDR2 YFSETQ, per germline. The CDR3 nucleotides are TGCGCCAGCAGCTTCTCAGCGGGGGGCAAACAAGAGACCCAGTACTTC. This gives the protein CASSFSAGGKQETQYF.

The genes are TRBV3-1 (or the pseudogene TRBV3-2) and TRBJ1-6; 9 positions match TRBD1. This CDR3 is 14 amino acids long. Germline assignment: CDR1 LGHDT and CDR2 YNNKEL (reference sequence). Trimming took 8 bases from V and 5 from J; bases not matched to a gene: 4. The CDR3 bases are TGTGCCAGCGGACAGGGGCCAAATAATTCACCCCTCCACTTT. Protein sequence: CASGQGPNNSPLHF.

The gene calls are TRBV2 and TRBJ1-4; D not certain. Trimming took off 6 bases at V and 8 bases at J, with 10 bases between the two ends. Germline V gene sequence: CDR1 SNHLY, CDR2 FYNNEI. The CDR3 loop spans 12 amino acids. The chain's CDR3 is CASRDPREKLFF. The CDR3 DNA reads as TGTGCCAGCAGGGACCCACGGGAAAAACTGTTTTTT.

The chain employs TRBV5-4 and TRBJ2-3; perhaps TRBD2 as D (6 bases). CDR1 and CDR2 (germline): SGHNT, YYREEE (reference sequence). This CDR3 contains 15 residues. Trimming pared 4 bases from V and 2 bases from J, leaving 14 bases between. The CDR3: CASSEGLPSTDTQYF. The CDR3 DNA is TGTGCCAGCAGCGAGGGACTCCCATCCACAGATACGCAGTATTTT.

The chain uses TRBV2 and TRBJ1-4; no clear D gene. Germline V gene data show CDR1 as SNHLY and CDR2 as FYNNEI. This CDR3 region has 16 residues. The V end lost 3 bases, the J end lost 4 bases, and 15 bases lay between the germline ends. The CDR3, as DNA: TGTGCCAGCAGTGACCCACGGGAGGCTGGTAATGAAAAACTGTTTTTT. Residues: CASSDPREAGNEKLFF.

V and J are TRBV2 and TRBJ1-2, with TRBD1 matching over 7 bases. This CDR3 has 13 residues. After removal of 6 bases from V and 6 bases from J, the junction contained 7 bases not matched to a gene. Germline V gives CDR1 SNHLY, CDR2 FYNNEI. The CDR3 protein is CASSTRQGNGYTF. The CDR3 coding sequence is TGTGCCAGCAGCACGAGACAGGGAAATGGCTACACCTTC.

The chain's CDR3 is CASSRGGTGAYLSGAGELFF. The CDR3 nucleotides are TGCGCCAGCAGCCGGGGAGGGACAGGGGCGTACCTTTCAGGGGCCGGGGAGCTGTTTTTT. This chain connects TRBV4-3 to TRBJ2-2; 10 bases fit TRBD1. The CDR3 has 20 amino acids. In germline, CDR1 is LGHNA, CDR2 YSLEER. J was trimmed by 6 bases and V by 4 bases; bases with no gene match: 20.

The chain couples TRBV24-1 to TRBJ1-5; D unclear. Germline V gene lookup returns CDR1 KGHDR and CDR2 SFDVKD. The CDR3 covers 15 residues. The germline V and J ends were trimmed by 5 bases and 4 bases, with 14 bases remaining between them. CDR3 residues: CATSGTDWGNQPQHF. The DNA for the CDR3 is TGTGCCACCAGTGGAACAGACTGGGGAAATCAGCCCCAGCATTTT.

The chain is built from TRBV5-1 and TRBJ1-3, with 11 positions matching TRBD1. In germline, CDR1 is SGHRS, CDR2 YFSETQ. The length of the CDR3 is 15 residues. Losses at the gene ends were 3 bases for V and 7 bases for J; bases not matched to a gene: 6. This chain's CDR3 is CASSYIGTGGNTIYF. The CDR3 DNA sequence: TGCGCCAGCAGCTATATCGGGACAGGGGGGAACACCATATATTTT.

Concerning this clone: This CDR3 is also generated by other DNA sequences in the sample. CDR3 sequence reads: CASSLAAGSGNTIYF. The CDR3, as DNA: TGTGCCAGCAGCTTAGCGGCAGGGTCTGGAAACACCATATATTTT. This sequence joins TRBV7-2 and TRBJ1-3, with D perhaps matching TRBD1 (5 bases). V gave up 0 bases and J gave up 1 base, with 7 bases separating them. Germline V gene sequence: CDR1 SGHTA, CDR2 FQGNSA. The CDR3 contains 15 residues. Full variable domain (rest looked up from reference TRBV7-2 and TRBJ1-3): GAGVSQSPSNKVTEKGKDVELRCDPISGHTALYWYRQSLGQGLEFLIYFQGNSAPDKSGLPSDRFSAERTGGSVSTLTIQRTQQEDSAVYLCASSLAAGSGNTIYFGEGSWLTVV.

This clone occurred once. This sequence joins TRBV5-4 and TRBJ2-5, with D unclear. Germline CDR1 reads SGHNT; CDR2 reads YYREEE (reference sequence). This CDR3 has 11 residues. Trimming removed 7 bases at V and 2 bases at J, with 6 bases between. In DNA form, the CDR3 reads TGTGCCAGCGGCTCTCAAGAGACCCAGTACTTC. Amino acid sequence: CASGSQETQYF.

As DNA, the CDR3 is TGTGCCAGCAGTGGGGGGACAGGGAGAATTGGCTACACCTTC. This translates into CASSGGTGRIGYTF. The chain is built from TRBV6-4 and TRBJ1-2, with 9 nucleotides matching TRBD1. V shed 4 bases, J shed 7 bases, and the junction held 7 bases outside the gene matches. Germline assignment: CDR1 MRHNA and CDR2 SNTAGT. The CDR3 runs to 14 residues.

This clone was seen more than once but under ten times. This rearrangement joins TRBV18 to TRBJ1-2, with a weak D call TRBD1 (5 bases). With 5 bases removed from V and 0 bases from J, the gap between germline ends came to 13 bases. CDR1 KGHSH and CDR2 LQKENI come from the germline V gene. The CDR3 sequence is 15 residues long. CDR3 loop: CASSSRESANYGYTF. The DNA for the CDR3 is TGTGCCAGCTCATCCAGGGAATCGGCTAACTATGGCTACACCTTC.

The CDR3: CASSVLQLNTEAFF. DNA of the CDR3: TGTGCCAGCAGTGTGCTCCAGTTGAACACTGAAGCTTTCTTT. The chain recombines TRBV2 with TRBJ1-1; D is undetermined. The CDR3 has 14 amino acids. Germline CDR1 reads SNHLY; CDR2 reads FYNNEI. V lost 4 bases and J lost 0, with 9 bases in between.

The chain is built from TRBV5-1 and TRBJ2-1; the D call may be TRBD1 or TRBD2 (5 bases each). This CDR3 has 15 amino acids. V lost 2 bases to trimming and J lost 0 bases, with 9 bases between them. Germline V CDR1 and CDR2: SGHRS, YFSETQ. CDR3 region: CASSLEGNSYNEQFF. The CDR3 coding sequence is TGCGCCAGCAGCTTAGAGGGGAACTCCTACAATGAGCAGTTCTTC.

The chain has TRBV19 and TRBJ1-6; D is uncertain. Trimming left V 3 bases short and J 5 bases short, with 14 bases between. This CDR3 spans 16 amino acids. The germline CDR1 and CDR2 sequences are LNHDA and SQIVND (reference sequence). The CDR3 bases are TGTGCCAGTAGTATTAACATTGGAGGAAATAATTCACCCCTCCACTTT. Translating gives CASSINIGGNNSPLHF.

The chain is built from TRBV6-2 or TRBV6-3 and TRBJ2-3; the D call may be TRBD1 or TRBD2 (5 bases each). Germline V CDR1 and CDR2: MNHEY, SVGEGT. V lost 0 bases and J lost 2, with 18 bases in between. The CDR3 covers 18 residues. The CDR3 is CASSYSSGRPEFTDTQYF. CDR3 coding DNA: TGTGCCAGCAGTTACTCTTCGGGACGCCCGGAGTTCACAGATACGCAGTATTTT.

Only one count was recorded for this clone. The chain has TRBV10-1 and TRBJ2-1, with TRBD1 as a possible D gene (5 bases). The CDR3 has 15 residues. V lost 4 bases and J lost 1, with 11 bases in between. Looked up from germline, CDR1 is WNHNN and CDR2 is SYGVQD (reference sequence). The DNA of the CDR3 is TGCGCCAGCAGTGTACGGCAGGGATCCTACAATGAGCAGTTCTTC. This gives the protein CASSVRQGSYNEQFF.

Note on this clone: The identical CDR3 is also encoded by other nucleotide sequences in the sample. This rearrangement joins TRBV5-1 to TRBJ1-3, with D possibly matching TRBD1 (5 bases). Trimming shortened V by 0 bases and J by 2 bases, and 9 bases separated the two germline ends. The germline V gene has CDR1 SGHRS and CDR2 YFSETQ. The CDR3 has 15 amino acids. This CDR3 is CASSLEAGTGNTIYF. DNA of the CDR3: TGCGCCAGCAGCTTGGAGGCAGGGACTGGAAACACCATATATTTT.

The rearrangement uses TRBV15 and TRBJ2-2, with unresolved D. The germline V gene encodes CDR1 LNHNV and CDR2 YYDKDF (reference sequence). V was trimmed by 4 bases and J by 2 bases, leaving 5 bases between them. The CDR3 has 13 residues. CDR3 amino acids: CATSNRNTGELFF. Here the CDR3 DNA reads TGTGCCACCAGCAACAGAAACACCGGGGAGCTGTTTTTT.

CDR3 coding DNA: TGTGCCAGCAGCACCACAGGGGGAAGAGAAAAACTGTTTTTT. It yields the protein CASSTTGGREKLFF. The gene calls are TRBV9 and TRBJ1-4; 8 bases agree with TRBD1. The V and J ends lost 4 bases and 8 bases, in that order; junction bases with no gene match: 7. Per germline, CDR1 SGDLS and CDR2 YYNGEE. The CDR3 spans 14 residues.

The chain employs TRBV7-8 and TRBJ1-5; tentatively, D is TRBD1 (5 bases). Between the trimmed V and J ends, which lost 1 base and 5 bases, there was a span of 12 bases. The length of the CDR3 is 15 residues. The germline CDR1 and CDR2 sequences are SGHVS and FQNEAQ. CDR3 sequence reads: CASSLGGGGDQPQHF. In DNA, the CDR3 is TGTGCCAGCAGCTTAGGGGGGGGAGGCGATCAGCCCCAGCATTTT.

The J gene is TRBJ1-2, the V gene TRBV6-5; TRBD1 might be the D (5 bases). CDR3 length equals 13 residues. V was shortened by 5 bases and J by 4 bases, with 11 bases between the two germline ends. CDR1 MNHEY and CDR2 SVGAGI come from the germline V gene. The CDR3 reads CASSPRVSYGYTF. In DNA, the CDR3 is TGTGCCAGCAGTCCCAGGGTATCCTATGGCTACACCTTC.

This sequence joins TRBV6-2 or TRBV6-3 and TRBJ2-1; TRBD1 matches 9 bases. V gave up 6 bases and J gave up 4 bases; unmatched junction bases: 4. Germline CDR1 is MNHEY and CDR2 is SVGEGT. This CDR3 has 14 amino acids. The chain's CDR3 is CASRYRGPYNEQFF. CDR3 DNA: TGTGCCAGCAGGTACAGGGGGCCGTACAATGAGCAGTTCTTC.

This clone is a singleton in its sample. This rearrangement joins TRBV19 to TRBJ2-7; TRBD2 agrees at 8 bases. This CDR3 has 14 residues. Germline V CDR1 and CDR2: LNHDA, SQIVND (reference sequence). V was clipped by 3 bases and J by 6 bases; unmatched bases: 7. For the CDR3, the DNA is TGTGCCAGTAGTATCCAGCGGGGGAGCCTCGAGCAGTACTTC. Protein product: CASSIQRGSLEQYF.